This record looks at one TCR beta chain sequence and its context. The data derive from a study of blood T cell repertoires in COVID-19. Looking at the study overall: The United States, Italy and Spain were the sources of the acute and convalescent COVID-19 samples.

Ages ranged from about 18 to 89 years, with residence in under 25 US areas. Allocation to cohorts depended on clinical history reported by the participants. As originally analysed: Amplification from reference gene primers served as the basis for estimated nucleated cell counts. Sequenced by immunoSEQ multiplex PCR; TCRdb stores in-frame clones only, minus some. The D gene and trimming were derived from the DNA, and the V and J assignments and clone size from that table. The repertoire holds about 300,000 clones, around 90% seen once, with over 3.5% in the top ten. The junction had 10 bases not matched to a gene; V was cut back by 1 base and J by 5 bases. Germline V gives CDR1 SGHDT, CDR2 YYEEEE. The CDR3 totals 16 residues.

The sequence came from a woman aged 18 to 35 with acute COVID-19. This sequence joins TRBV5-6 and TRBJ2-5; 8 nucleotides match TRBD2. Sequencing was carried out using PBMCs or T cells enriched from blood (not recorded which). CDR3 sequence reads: CASSLKRGIVSETQYF. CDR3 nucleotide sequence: TGTGCCAGCAGCTTGAAGCGGGGGATTGTGTCGGAGACCCAGTACTTC.